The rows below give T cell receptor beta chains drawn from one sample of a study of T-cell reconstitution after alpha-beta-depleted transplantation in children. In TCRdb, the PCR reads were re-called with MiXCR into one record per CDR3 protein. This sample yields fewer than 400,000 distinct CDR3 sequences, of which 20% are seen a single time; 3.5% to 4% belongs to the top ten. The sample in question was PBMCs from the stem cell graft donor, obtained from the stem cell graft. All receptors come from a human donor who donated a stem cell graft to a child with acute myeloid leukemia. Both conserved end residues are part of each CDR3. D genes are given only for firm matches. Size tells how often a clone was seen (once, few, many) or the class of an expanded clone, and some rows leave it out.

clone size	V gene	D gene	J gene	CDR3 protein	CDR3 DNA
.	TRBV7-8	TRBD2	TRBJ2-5	CASSSRTSKETQYF	TGTGCCAGCAGCAGTCGGACTAGTAAAGAGACCCAGTACTTC
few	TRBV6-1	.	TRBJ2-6	CASSPRGASGANVLTF	TGTGCCAGCAGTCCCAGGGGCGCTTCTGGGGCCAACGTCCTGACTTTC
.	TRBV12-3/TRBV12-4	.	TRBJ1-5	CASTWGGSGPQHF	TGTGCCAGCACCTGGGGAGGCTCTGGGCCCCAGCATTTT
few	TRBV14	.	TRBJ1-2	CASSQDTTYGYTF	TGTGCCAGCAGCCAAGATACCACCTATGGCTACACCTTC
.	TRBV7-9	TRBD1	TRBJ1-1	CASSRLQGTTEAFF	TGTGCCAGCAGCCGTCTACAGGGGACCACTGAAGCTTTCTTT
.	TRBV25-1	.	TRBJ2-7	CASSGVGGHLISYEQYF	TGTGCCAGCAGTGGAGTTGGGGGACACCTCATCTCCTACGAGCAGTACTTC
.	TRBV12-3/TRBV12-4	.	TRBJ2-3	CASSLAQASADTQYF	TGTGCCAGCAGTTTAGCGCAGGCTAGCGCAGATACGCAGTATTTT
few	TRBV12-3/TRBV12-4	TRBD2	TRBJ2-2	CASSLLSGGTGELFF	TGTGCCAGCAGTTTACTGTCGGGGGGAACCGGGGAGCTGTTTTTT
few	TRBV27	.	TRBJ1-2	CASSLQGGYGNYGYTF	TGTGCCAGCAGTTTACAAGGGGGGTACGGTAACTATGGCTACACCTTC
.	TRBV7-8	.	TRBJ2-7	CASSTYKGTGGTYEQYF	TGTGCCAGCAGCACCTACAAGGGAACTGGGGGCACCTACGAGCAGTACTTC
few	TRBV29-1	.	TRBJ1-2	CSVEDLGHKPLGNYGYTF	TGCAGCGTTGAAGATCTGGGCCATAAGCCTCTAGGGAACTATGGCTACACCTTC
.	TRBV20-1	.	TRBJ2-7	CSARGSASSYEQYF	TGCAGTGCTAGAGGGAGTGCCAGCTCCTACGAGCAGTACTTC
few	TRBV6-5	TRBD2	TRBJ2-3	CASRLAGGATDTQYF	TGTGCCAGCAGGTTAGCGGGAGGGGCCACAGATACGCAGTATTTT
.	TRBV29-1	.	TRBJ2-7	CSGSSATYEQYF	TGCAGCGGTAGTAGTGCTACCTACGAGCAGTACTTC
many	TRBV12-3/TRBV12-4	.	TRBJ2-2	CASTPSYGELFF	TGTGCCAGCACCCCTTCCTACGGGGAGCTGTTTTTT
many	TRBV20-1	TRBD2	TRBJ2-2	CSARMFGLAGGPMGTGELFF	TGCAGTGCTAGAATGTTTGGTCTAGCGGGAGGGCCAATGGGCACCGGGGAGCTGTTTTTT
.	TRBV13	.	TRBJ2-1	CASSQGLMVGVEFF	TGTGCCAGCAGCCAAGGTCTTATGGTTGGTGTTGAGTTCTTC
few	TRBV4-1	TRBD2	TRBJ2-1	CASSQIETSKSSYNEQFF	TGCGCCAGCAGCCAAATCGAGACTAGCAAGAGCTCCTACAATGAGCAGTTCTTC
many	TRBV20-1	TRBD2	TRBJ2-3	CSARLAGVPDTQYF	TGCAGTGCACGACTAGCGGGAGTCCCAGATACGCAGTATTTT
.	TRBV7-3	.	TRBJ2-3	CASSFIAGSTDTQYF	TGTGCCAGCAGCTTCATCGCGGGAAGCACAGATACGCAGTATTTT
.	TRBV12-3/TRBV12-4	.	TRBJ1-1	CASSPAGNGAREAFF	TGTGCCAGCAGCCCGGCAGGGAATGGGGCCCGAGAAGCTTTCTTT
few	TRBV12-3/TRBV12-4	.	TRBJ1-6	CASSLSGGGNSPLHF	TGTGCCAGCAGTTTATCTGGGGGAGGTAATTCACCCCTCCACTTT
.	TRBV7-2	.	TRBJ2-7	CASSLYRAEQYF	TGTGCCAGCAGCTTGTACCGGGCCGAGCAGTACTTC
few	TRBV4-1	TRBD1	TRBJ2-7	CASSIGTGKSYEQYF	TGCGCCAGCAGCATAGGGACAGGAAAGTCCTACGAGCAGTACTTC
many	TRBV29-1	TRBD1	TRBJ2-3	CSVRQGTDTQYF	TGCAGCGTCCGACAGGGGACAGATACGCAGTATTTT
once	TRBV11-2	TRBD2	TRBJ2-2	CASSLGLLAGDAGELFF	TGTGCCAGCAGCCTGGGTCTACTAGCGGGAGATGCCGGGGAGCTGTTTTTT
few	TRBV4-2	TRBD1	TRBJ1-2	CASSDESRGAYGYTF	TGTGCCAGCAGCGACGAGAGCAGGGGGGCCTATGGCTACACCTTC
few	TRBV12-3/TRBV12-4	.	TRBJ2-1	CASSFSGTRTYNEQFF	TGTGCCAGCAGCTTTAGCGGAACACGGACCTACAATGAGCAGTTCTTC
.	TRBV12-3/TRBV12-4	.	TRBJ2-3	CASSFGAYTDTQYF	TGTGCCAGCAGTTTTGGGGCATACACAGATACGCAGTATTTT
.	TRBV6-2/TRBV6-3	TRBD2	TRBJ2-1	CASSFGLAGVGEQFF	TGTGCCAGCAGCTTCGGACTAGCGGGAGTGGGAGAGCAGTTCTTC
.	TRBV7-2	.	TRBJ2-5	CASSFRVLQETQYF	TGTGCCAGCAGCTTTAGGGTATTACAAGAGACCCAGTACTTC
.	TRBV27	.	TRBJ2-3	CASSFRGIVRADTQYF	TGTGCCAGCAGTTTCAGGGGAATTGTAAGGGCAGATACGCAGTATTTT
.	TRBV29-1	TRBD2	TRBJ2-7	CSVMGLAGRPSPDYEQYF	TGCAGCGTTATGGGACTAGCGGGACGCCCCTCCCCTGACTACGAGCAGTACTTC
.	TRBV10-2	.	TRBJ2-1	CASIGQRNEQFF	TGCGCCAGCATTGGACAGAGGAATGAGCAGTTCTTC
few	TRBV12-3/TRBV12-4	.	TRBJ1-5	CASSLIRGDQPQHF	TGTGCCAGCAGTTTAATTCGGGGGGATCAGCCCCAGCATTTT
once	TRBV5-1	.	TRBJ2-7	CASSLGARGSEQYF	TGCGCCAGCAGCTTGGGGGCGAGGGGGTCCGAGCAGTACTTC
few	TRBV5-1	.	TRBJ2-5	CASSLWSREGETQYF	TGCGCCAGCAGCTTGTGGTCCAGGGAAGGAGAGACCCAGTACTTC
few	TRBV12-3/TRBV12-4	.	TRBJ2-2	CASSLREPITGELFF	TGTGCCAGCAGTTTAAGGGAACCCATCACCGGGGAGCTGTTTTTT
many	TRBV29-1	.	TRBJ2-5	CSVEDPDSQGKETQYF	TGCAGCGTTGAAGACCCGGACTCGCAGGGAAAAGAGACCCAGTACTTC
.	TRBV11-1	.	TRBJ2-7	CASSLEGVSSYEQYF	TGTGCCAGCAGCCTGGAAGGGGTTTCTTCCTACGAGCAGTACTTC
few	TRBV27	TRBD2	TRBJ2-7	CASRRTSGGFYEQYF	TGTGCCAGCAGACGGACTAGCGGGGGATTCTACGAGCAGTACTTC
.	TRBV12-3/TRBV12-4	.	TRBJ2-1	CASSQYMFAYNEQFF	TGTGCCAGCAGCCAATATATGTTTGCCTACAATGAGCAGTTCTTC
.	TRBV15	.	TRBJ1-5	CATSRDQGEQPQHF	TGTGCCACCAGCAGAGATCAGGGCGAACAGCCCCAGCATTTT
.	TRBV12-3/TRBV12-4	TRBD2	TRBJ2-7	CASSFKWEGLAYEQYF	TGTGCCAGCAGTTTCAAGTGGGAGGGCCTGGCCTACGAGCAGTACTTC
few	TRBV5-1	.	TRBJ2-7	CASSLDGAQGTYEQYF	TGCGCCAGCAGCTTGGACGGAGCCCAGGGTACCTACGAGCAGTACTTC
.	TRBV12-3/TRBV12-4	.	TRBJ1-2	CASSLETGPSNYGYTF	TGTGCCAGCAGCCTCGAGACAGGACCCTCTAACTATGGCTACACCTTC
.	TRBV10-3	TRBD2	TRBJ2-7	CAIRGRTSGNFSYEQYF	TGTGCCATCAGAGGCAGGACTAGCGGGAACTTCTCCTACGAGCAGTACTTC
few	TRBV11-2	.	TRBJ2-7	CASSLVDWAYEQYF	TGTGCCAGCAGCTTGGTAGACTGGGCCTACGAGCAGTACTTC